Below, 14 T cell receptor beta chains from the same sample are listed, as sequenced in a study of blood T cell repertoires in COVID-19. Method: immunoSEQ multiplex PCR; TCRdb's copy keeps in-frame clones and lacks some. The sample lists 450,000 to 500,000 clones, approximately 90% occurring once. Source material: PBMCs or T cells enriched from blood (not recorded which). The receptors were gathered from a woman in her fifties or sixties who had recovered from COVID-19.

The CDR3 DNA reads as TGTGCCAGCAGTCCCCTCTCTACTACTAGCGACCCCCCCTACGAGCAGTACGTC. It is translated as CASSPLSTTSDPPYEQYV. V is TRBV27 and J is TRBJ2-7; TRBD2 aligns across 7 bases. Germline CDR1 reads MNHEY; CDR2 reads SMNVEV (reference sequence). V was pared by 5 bases and J by 2 bases, with 18 bases of the junction left unmatched. The CDR3 is made up of 18 amino acids.

This chain uses TRBV19 with TRBJ1-5, with 9 nucleotides matching TRBD1. The length of the CDR3 is 15 residues. Trimming took 6 bases from V and 3 from J; bases not matched to a gene: 6. Per germline, CDR1 LNHDA and CDR2 SQIVND (reference sequence). CDR3 region: CASSTGTGTNQPQHF. The CDR3 DNA follows: TGTGCCAGTAGCACCGGGACAGGGACCAATCAGCCCCAGCATTTT. Looking up the rest from reference TRBV19 and TRBJ1-5 gives the full variable domain: DGGITQSPKYLFRKEGQNVTLSCEQNLNHDAMYWYRQDPGQGLRLIYYSQIVNDFQKGDIAEGYSVSREKKESFPLTVTSAQKNPTAFYLCASSTGTGTNQPQHFGDGTRLSIL.

The rearrangement links TRBV5-6 to TRBJ1-2; D remains ambiguous. The V and J ends lost 0 bases and 9 bases respectively, with 12 bases between them. The CDR3 is made up of 13 amino acids. Germline values: CDR1 SGHDT, CDR2 YYEEEE. CDR3 protein: CASSLDELGRYTF. Written as DNA, the CDR3 is TGTGCCAGCAGCTTGGACGAGTTGGGCCGCTACACCTTC. Full variable domain (outside the CDR3, taken from reference TRBV5-6 and TRBJ1-2): DAGVTQSPTHLIKTRGQQVTLRCSPKSGHDTVSWYQQALGQGPQFIFQYYEEEERQRGNFPDRFSGHQFPNYSSELNVNALLLGDSALYLCASSLDELGRYTFGSGTRLTVV.

The chain is built from TRBV11-3 and TRBJ2-1; TRBD1 is a possible D gene (6 bases). The CDR3 is made up of 14 amino acids. The V gene lost 4 bases and the J gene lost 7 bases, with 14 bases spanning the gap. Per germline, CDR1 SGHNT and CDR2 YENEEA. The CDR3 region is CASSSGTLWNEQFF. CDR3 in DNA: TGTGCCAGCAGCTCTGGGACACTTTGGAATGAGCAGTTCTTC.

This rearrangement joins TRBV27 to TRBJ1-1; 9 bases map to TRBD1. The ends lost 6 bases at V and 3 bases at J; junction bases unmatched: 17. The CDR3 runs 18 residues. Looked up from germline, CDR1 is MNHEY and CDR2 is SMNVEV (reference sequence). The CDR3 is CASSPSGQGGPRDTEAFF. For the CDR3, the DNA is TGTGCCAGCAGCCCCTCGGGACAGGGCGGTCCCCGGGACACTGAAGCTTTCTTT.

The chain has TRBV2 and TRBJ1-2, with 7 bases identical to TRBD1. The CDR3 is made up of 13 amino acids. Germline V CDR1 and CDR2: SNHLY, FYNNEI. Losses at the gene ends were 10 bases for V and 4 bases for J; bases not matched to a gene: 9. The CDR3, as DNA: TGTGCCACCCAGGGGGACTCGAGCTATGGCTACACCTTC. Protein product: CATQGDSSYGYTF.

The V gene is TRBV3-1 (or the pseudogene TRBV3-2), the J gene TRBJ1-5; TRBD1 might be the D (5 bases). The CDR3 is made up of 17 amino acids. The ends were cut back, 4 bases at V and 7 bases at J, with 23 bases in the middle. The germline CDR1 and CDR2 sequences are LGHDT and YNNKEL (reference sequence). In nucleotides, the CDR3 is TGTGCCAGCAGCCCGTTCGGGGGTGGAGGTCCGGGACAGCCCCAGCATTTT. It encodes CASSPFGGGGPGQPQHF.

This chain uses TRBV28 with TRBJ2-1; TRBD2 is a possible D gene (5 bases). CDR1 is MDHEN, CDR2 SYDVKM, per germline. Trimming cost V 8 bases and J 2 bases, with 10 bases left between them. The CDR3 is 13 residues long. CDR3 region: CASGGPPYNEQFF. CDR3 nucleotides: TGTGCCAGCGGAGGCCCTCCCTACAATGAGCAGTTCTTC.

The chain employs TRBV19 and TRBJ2-3; 9 bases match TRBD2. Trimming cost V 5 bases and J 10 bases; bases outside gene matches: 4. The CDR3 consists of 12 residues. Looked up from germline, CDR1 is LNHDA and CDR2 is SQIVND (reference sequence). The CDR3: CASSVSGGPQYF. CDR3 in DNA: TGTGCCAGTAGTGTGAGCGGGGGGCCGCAGTATTTT. Full variable domain (missing parts from reference TRBV19 and TRBJ2-3): DGGITQSPKYLFRKEGQNVTLSCEQNLNHDAMYWYRQDPGQGLRLIYYSQIVNDFQKGDIAEGYSVSREKKESFPLTVTSAQKNPTAFYLCASSVSGGPQYFGPGTRLTVL.

The chain carries TRBV4-2 and TRBJ1-2; D is uncertain. CDR1 and CDR2 from the germline V gene are LGHNA and YNFKEQ. The CDR3 sequence is 14 residues long. V lost 1 base and J 6 bases, leaving 12 bases between the germline ends. CDR3 residues: CASSQGSEGNGYTF. CDR3 nucleotides: TGTGCCAGCAGCCAAGGATCGGAGGGAAATGGCTACACCTTC.

The V and J genes are TRBV5-1 and TRBJ2-2; 8 bases map to TRBD1. The CDR3 is 16 residues long. Germline values: CDR1 SGHRS, CDR2 YFSETQ. Germline trimming cut 4 bases from V and 1 base from J; bases unmatched to any gene: 6. The CDR3 DNA is TGCGCCAGCAGCCCCTACGGGACAGGGAACACCGGGGAGCTGTTTTTT. This sequence encodes CASSPYGTGNTGELFF.

The chain has TRBV19 and TRBJ2-7; TRBD1 is a possible D gene (6 bases). CDR1 and CDR2 from the germline V gene are LNHDA and SQIVND (reference sequence). The CDR3 contains 13 residues. The V and J ends lost 9 bases and 5 bases respectively, with 17 bases between them. The CDR3 is CASTSRGSHEQYF. DNA for the CDR3: TGTGCCAGCACCTCGAGGGGGTCCCACGAGCAGTACTTC.

The chain uses TRBV5-1 and TRBJ2-1; TRBD2 aligns across 7 bases. Germline V lookup: CDR1 SGHRS, CDR2 YFSETQ. V lost 3 bases to trimming and J lost 6 bases; unmatched junction nucleotides: 9. The CDR3 runs to 15 residues. The CDR3: CASSSRWAGVNEQFF. The DNA for the CDR3 is TGCGCCAGCAGCTCCCGGTGGGCGGGGGTCAATGAGCAGTTCTTC.

V gene TRBV5-1 combines with J gene TRBJ1-2; D is unresolved. The CDR3 spans 14 residues. CDR1 and CDR2 from the germline V gene are SGHRS and YFSETQ. The V gene lost 0 bases and the J gene lost 7 bases, with 13 bases spanning the gap. The CDR3 region has the DNA TGCGCCAGCAGCTTGGATATGGCGGAGCGTGGCTACACCTTC. Its protein is CASSLDMAERGYTF.